The 29 T cell receptor beta chains below were found in one sample sequenced in a study of CD8 T cells in Susac syndrome. Reverse transcription of about 0.45 to 1 ug RNA was carried out with random hexamers. TCRdb used MiXCR to reprocess the immunoSEQ multiplex PCR reads, holding one entry per CDR3 protein. The profile shows over 120,000 distinct CDR3 sequences, 85% to 95% of them singletons. Material: CD4+ T cells from PBMCs. The source is a human donor with Susac syndrome.

J is TRBJ1-1 and V is TRBV6-4; D not resolved. Germline-derived CDR1 and CDR2 are MRHNA and SNTAGT. The CDR3 totals 13 residues. V was shortened by 4 bases and J by 1 base, with 7 bases between the two germline ends. CDR3 DNA sequence: TGTGCCAGCAGTGCGGTCCCGAACACTGAAGCTTTCTTT. Its protein product is CASSAVPNTEAFF.

The V call is TRBV3-1, the J call TRBJ2-7, with TRBD1 matching over 8 bases. Losses at the gene ends were 0 bases for V and 6 bases for J; bases not matched to a gene: 1. In germline, CDR1 is LGHDT, CDR2 YNNKEL (reference sequence). The CDR3 sequence is 13 residues long. In DNA, the CDR3 is TGTGCCAGCAGCCAAGACAGGGGGCTCGAGCAGTACTTC. This gives the protein CASSQDRGLEQYF.

The rearrangement links TRBV15 to TRBJ1-2; D is perhaps TRBD1 (6 bases). The V end was cut by 1 base, the J end by 3 bases, with 9 bases between. CDR1 and CDR2 from the germline V gene are LNHNV and YYDKDF (reference sequence). There are 14 residues in the CDR3. CDR3 sequence reads: CATSRAGTYYGYTF. The CDR3 DNA sequence: TGTGCCACCAGCAGAGCAGGGACATACTATGGCTACACCTTC.

The rearrangement links TRBV10-1 to TRBJ2-1, with 10 nucleotides matching TRBD2. This CDR3 spans 17 amino acids. The trim removed 6 bases at V and 3 bases at J, leaving 11 bases unmatched. Germline assignment: CDR1 WNHNN and CDR2 SYGVQD (reference sequence). The CDR3 here is CASSDRLAGGFYNEQFF. The CDR3 DNA reads TGCGCCAGCAGCGATAGATTAGCGGGGGGCTTCTACAATGAGCAGTTCTTC.

The sample holds one count of this clonotype. The chain couples TRBV5-1 to TRBJ2-5; D possibly corresponds to TRBD2 (5 bases). With 0 bases removed from V and 2 bases from J, the gap between germline ends came to 11 bases. The V gene's germline CDR1 is SGHRS and CDR2 YFSETQ. The CDR3 has 15 amino acids. DNA for the CDR3: TGCGCCAGCAGCTTGGGACGGGGTCAACAAGAGACCCAGTACTTC. Amino acids: CASSLGRGQQETQYF.

V usage is TRBV30 and J usage is TRBJ1-4, with TRBD1 as a possible D gene (5 bases). This CDR3 has 14 amino acids. V gave up 0 bases and J gave up 8 bases, with 13 bases separating them. Per the germline V gene, CDR1 is GTSNPN and CDR2 is SVGIG (reference sequence). The CDR3 reads CAWSVWGIGEKLFF. The CDR3 nucleotides read TGTGCCTGGAGTGTATGGGGGATAGGCGAAAAACTGTTTTTT.

This rearrangement joins TRBV11-2 to TRBJ2-7; no clear D. The V gene lost 5 bases and the J gene lost 6 bases, with 17 bases spanning the gap. CDR1 and CDR2 from the germline V gene are SGHAT and FQNNGV. This CDR3 is built from 14 residues. The DNA of the CDR3 is TGTGCCAGCAGCATAGCTACCGCGTCTGGCGAGCAGTACTTC. It is translated as CASSIATASGEQYF.

This chain uses TRBV12-3 or TRBV12-4 with TRBJ2-2; the match to TRBD1 covers 7 bases. There are 15 residues in the CDR3. Losses at the gene ends were 2 bases for V and 1 base for J; bases not matched to a gene: 1. The CDR3 protein is CASSLRTGNTGELFF. CDR3 nucleotides: TGTGCCAGCAGTTTAAGGACAGGGAACACCGGGGAGCTGTTTTTT.

The rearrangement joins TRBV29-1 to TRBJ2-1; D is ambiguous. V was cut by 6 bases and J by 2 bases, with 5 bases left in between. From germline, CDR1 is SQVTM and CDR2 ANQGSEA. The length of the CDR3 is 11 residues. The chain's CDR3 is CSVPTYNEQFF. The CDR3 bases are TGCAGCGTGCCAACCTACAATGAGCAGTTCTTC.

The chain joins TRBV7-2 to TRBJ2-2; D is unclear. Trimming pared 3 bases from V and 7 bases from J, leaving 15 bases between. CDR3 length equals 15 residues. Germline V gene sequence: CDR1 SGHTA, CDR2 FQGNSA. CDR3 nucleotide sequence: TGTGCCAGCAGCTTTCGACCTCTTGAGAGCGGGGAGCTGTTTTTT. Translated, it gives CASSFRPLESGELFF. Variable domain in full (rest from reference TRBV7-2 and TRBJ2-2): GAGVSQSPSNKVTEKGKDVELRCDPISGHTALYWYRQSLGQGLEFLIYFQGNSAPDKSGLPSDRFSAERTGGSVSTLTIQRTQQEDSAVYLCASSFRPLESGELFFGEGSRLTVL.

The rearrangement links TRBV7-2 to TRBJ1-4, with 10 bases matching TRBD1. V was pared by 4 bases and J by 7 bases, with 3 bases of the junction left unmatched. The CDR3 has 14 amino acids. Germline V gene lookup returns CDR1 SGHTA and CDR2 FQGNSA. The CDR3 DNA sequence: TGTGCCAGCAGCTCGGGACAGGGGCCTGAAAAACTGTTTTTT. It translates to CASSSGQGPEKLFF.

The chain employs TRBV29-1 and TRBJ2-1; D unresolved. Germline values: CDR1 SQVTM, CDR2 ANQGSEA. Trimming left V 5 bases short and J 0 bases short, with 20 bases between. The CDR3 loop spans 17 amino acids. Here the CDR3 DNA reads TGCAGCGTTCGGCCACGAGGCGTGCAGAGCTCCTACAATGAGCAGTTCTTC. It codes for CSVRPRGVQSSYNEQFF.

The table lists this clonotype with a count of one. V and J are TRBV20-1 and TRBJ2-1, with 11 bases aligning to TRBD2. V lost 6 bases and J lost 14; bases outside the gene matches: 6. CDR3 size: 11 residues. Germline CDR1 and CDR2: DFQATT and SNEGSKA (reference sequence). The CDR3 sequence is CSASSGREKFF. Written as DNA, the CDR3 is TGCAGTGCCAGTAGCGGGAGGGAGAAGTTCTTC.

As DNA, the CDR3 is TGCAGTGCTAGATTTAGGGAGCAGTTCTTC. Translating gives CSARFREQFF. The chain joins TRBV20-1 to TRBJ2-1; D unresolved. Germline CDR1 reads DFQATT; CDR2 reads SNEGSKA (reference sequence). The CDR3 contains 10 residues. Trimming pared 2 bases from V and 10 bases from J, leaving 6 bases between.

J is TRBJ1-1 and V is TRBV28, with a weak D call TRBD1 (6 bases). Trimming removed 4 bases at V and 9 bases at J, with 12 bases between. The CDR3 covers 12 residues. Germline CDR1 is MDHEN and CDR2 is SYDVKM. The CDR3, as DNA: TGTGCCAGCAGTTCACAGGGCTTACAAGCTTTCTTT. It is translated as CASSSQGLQAFF.

The V gene is TRBV2, the J gene TRBJ2-7, with D unresolved. The CDR3 consists of 14 residues. From germline, CDR1 is SNHLY and CDR2 FYNNEI. The V gene lost 0 bases and the J gene lost 5 bases, with 11 bases spanning the gap. The DNA for the CDR3 is TGTGCCAGCAGTGAAGCGCACCCAGTGGACGAGCAGTACTTC. Encoded protein: CASSEAHPVDEQYF.

The rearrangement uses TRBV20-1 and TRBJ1-4; D not certain. Germline lookup yields CDR1 DFQATT and CDR2 SNEGSKA (reference sequence). Trimming shortened V by 1 base and J by 8 bases, and 8 bases separated the two germline ends. This CDR3 is built from 12 residues. CDR3 nucleotides: TGCAGTGCTAGAGGGATTGGAGAAAAACTGTTTTTT. Amino acids: CSARGIGEKLFF.

V gene TRBV6-4 combines with J gene TRBJ2-6; D is ambiguous. V lost 7 bases and J lost 0, with 13 bases in between. This CDR3 spans 16 amino acids. Germline loops: CDR1 MRHNA, CDR2 SNTAGT. CDR3 sequence: CASKPGEGSGANVLTF. CDR3 coding DNA: TGTGCCAGCAAACCAGGCGAAGGCTCTGGGGCCAACGTCCTGACTTTC.

The gene calls are TRBV5-1 and TRBJ1-4, with 10 positions matching TRBD1. V dropped 2 bases and J dropped 4; count of bases not matched to a gene: 5. This CDR3 contains 16 residues. CDR1 is SGHRS and CDR2 is YFSETQ in the germline V gene. The CDR3 DNA reads as TGCGCCAGCAGCTTCGGACAGGGGGATGGTAATGAAAAACTGTTTTTT. Translated, it gives CASSFGQGDGNEKLFF.

This clonotype showed up just once. The gene calls are TRBV9 and TRBJ2-1; D perhaps matches TRBD1 (6 bases). Trimming took off 1 base at V and 9 bases at J, with 14 bases between the two ends. Germline assignment: CDR1 SGDLS and CDR2 YYNGEE. This CDR3 has 14 residues. In DNA form, the CDR3 reads TGTGCCAGCAGCGTACAACTAGTAGGGGGTGAGCAGTTCTTC. It is translated as CASSVQLVGGEQFF.

Regarding this clonotype: The junction departs from germline at one end; a sequencing error may be responsible. This chain joins TRBV7-7 and TRBJ2-3; D is uncertain. The CDR3 covers 14 residues. Germline V lookup: CDR1 SSHAT, CDR2 FNYEAQ (reference sequence). This chain's CDR3 is CASSLYGSTDTQYF. The CDR3, as DNA: TGTGCTAGCAGCTTATACGGTAGCACAGATACGCAGTATTTT.

The genes are TRBV20-1 and TRBJ2-1, with D unresolved. The CDR3 loop spans 12 amino acids. Trimming took off 5 bases at V and 5 bases at J, with 10 bases between the two ends. CDR1 DFQATT and CDR2 SNEGSKA come from the germline V gene (reference sequence). The CDR3 loop reads CSAWYLDNEQFF. The CDR3 DNA reads TGCAGTGCTTGGTACTTAGACAATGAGCAGTTCTTC.

This sequence joins TRBV15 and TRBJ2-1; tentatively, D is TRBD2 (5 bases). Trimming left V 3 bases short and J 10 bases short, with 13 bases between. This CDR3 is 13 amino acids long. Looked up from germline, CDR1 is LNHNV and CDR2 is YYDKDF (reference sequence). The DNA for the CDR3 is TGTGCCACCAGCAGCGGGGAGCCAAGAGAGCAGTTCTTC. Protein: CATSSGEPREQFF.

This clonotype was counted once. The rearrangement links TRBV20-1 to TRBJ2-7; a weak D match, TRBD2 (6 bases). Germline-derived CDR1 and CDR2 are DFQATT and SNEGSKA (reference sequence). This CDR3 is 16 amino acids long. V lost 2 bases, J lost 0 bases, and 17 bases lay in between. The CDR3 DNA reads TGCAGTGCTAGACTCTCGCGGCCGGAGGGCTCCTACGAGCAGTACTTC. Its protein is CSARLSRPEGSYEQYF.

This rearrangement joins TRBV29-1 to TRBJ1-2; possibly TRBD1 for D (5 bases). CDR1 and CDR2 (germline): SQVTM, ANQGSEA. The CDR3 is 14 amino acids. Deletions cut 6 bases from V and 4 bases from J, with 18 bases between. CDR3 nucleotide sequence: TGCAGCGTGGAACGTATTTCGAGGGGCTATGGCTACACCTTC. Protein sequence: CSVERISRGYGYTF.

V usage is TRBV19 and J usage is TRBJ2-1; perhaps TRBD2 as D (6 bases). Germline CDR1 reads LNHDA; CDR2 reads SQIVND (reference sequence). V was shortened by 3 bases and J by 4 bases, with 19 bases between the two germline ends. The CDR3 loop spans 17 amino acids. CDR3 residues: CASSMPLGDSRYNEQFF. In DNA form, the CDR3 reads TGTGCCAGTAGTATGCCCTTAGGGGACTCGAGGTACAATGAGCAGTTCTTC.

The V call is TRBV20-1, the J call TRBJ2-3; no firm D call. Germline CDR1 and CDR2: DFQATT and SNEGSKA (reference sequence). This CDR3 has 16 residues. V was trimmed by 0 bases and J by 1 base, leaving 14 bases between them. DNA for the CDR3: TGCAGTGCTAGAGATACGCTAGGTTCTGGCACAGATACGCAGTATTTT. It translates to CSARDTLGSGTDTQYF.

The chain recombines TRBV7-9 with TRBJ1-1; the D is unclear. The CDR3 is 11 residues long. With 5 bases removed from V and 9 bases from J, the gap between germline ends came to 10 bases. Germline V gene sequence: CDR1 SEHNR, CDR2 FQNEAQ (reference sequence). The CDR3 nucleotides read TGTGCCAGCAGCCCGAAGACGCAAGCTTTCTTT. Amino acids: CASSPKTQAFF.

This chain joins TRBV5-1 and TRBJ2-5; D is perhaps TRBD2 (6 bases). This CDR3 contains 14 residues. Germline CDR1 is SGHRS and CDR2 is YFSETQ. V was shortened by 1 base and J by 4 bases, with 11 bases between the two germline ends. The chain's CDR3 is CASSLRRELETQYF. The DNA of the CDR3 is TGCGCCAGCAGCTTGCGGCGGGAACTAGAGACCCAGTACTTC.